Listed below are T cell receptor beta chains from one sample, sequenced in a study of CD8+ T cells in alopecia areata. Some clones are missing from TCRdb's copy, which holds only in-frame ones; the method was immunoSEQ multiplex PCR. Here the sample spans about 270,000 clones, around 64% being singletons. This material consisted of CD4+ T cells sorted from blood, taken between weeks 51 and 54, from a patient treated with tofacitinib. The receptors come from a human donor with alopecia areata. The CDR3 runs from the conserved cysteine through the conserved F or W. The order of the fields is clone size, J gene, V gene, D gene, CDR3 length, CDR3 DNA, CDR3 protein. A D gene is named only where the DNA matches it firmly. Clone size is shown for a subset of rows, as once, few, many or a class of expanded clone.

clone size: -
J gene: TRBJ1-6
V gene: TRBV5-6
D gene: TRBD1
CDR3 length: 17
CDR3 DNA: TGTGCCAGCAGCCCAGGGGACAGGGGCTCGTTGGATTCACCCCTCCACTTT
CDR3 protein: CASSPGDRGSLDSPLHF

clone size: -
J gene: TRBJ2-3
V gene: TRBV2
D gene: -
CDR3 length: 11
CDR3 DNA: TGTGCCAGCAAAAGTTCGAATACGCAGTATTTT
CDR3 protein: CASKSSNTQYF

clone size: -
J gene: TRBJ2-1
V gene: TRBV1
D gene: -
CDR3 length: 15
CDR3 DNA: TGCACCAGCAGCCGAGACAGGGGGATGGTCGATGAGCAGTTCTTC
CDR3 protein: CTSSRDRGMVDEQFF

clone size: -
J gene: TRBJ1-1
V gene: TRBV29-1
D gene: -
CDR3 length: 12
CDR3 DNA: TGCAGCGTTGATAAGGCGAACACTGAAGCTTTCTTT
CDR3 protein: CSVDKANTEAFF

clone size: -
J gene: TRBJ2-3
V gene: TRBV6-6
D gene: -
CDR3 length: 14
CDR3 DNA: TGTGCCAGCAGTTATGGTTTTGGCACAGATACGCAGTATTTT
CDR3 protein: CASSYGFGTDTQYF

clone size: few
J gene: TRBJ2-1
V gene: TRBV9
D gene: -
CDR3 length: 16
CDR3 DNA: TGTGCCAGCAGCGTAGGGCGGGGAAGCTCCTACAATGAGCAGTTCTTC
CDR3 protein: CASSVGRGSSYNEQFF

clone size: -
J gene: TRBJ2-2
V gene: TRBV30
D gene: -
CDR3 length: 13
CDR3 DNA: TGTGCCTGGAGTGTTTGGGGACCCGGGGAGCTGTTTTTT
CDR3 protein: CAWSVWGPGELFF

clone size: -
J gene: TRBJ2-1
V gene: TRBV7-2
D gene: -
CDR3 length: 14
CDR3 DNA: TGTGCCAGCAGCCTCCGTCTGGCCAACAATGAGCAGTTCTTC
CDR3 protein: CASSLRLANNEQFF

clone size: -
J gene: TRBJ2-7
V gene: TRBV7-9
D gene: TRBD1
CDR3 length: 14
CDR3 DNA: TGTGCCAGCAGCTGGCCGGGACAGCCCTACGAGCAGTACTTC
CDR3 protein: CASSWPGQPYEQYF

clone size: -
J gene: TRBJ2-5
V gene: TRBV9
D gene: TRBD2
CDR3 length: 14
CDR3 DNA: TGTGCCAGCAGCGTTAGCGGGGGAGAAGAGACCCAGTACTTC
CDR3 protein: CASSVSGGEETQYF

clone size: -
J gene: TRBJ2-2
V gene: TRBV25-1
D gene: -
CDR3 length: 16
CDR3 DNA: TGTGCCAGCAGTGAATTGGGTCCCTCTAACACCGGGGAGCTGTTTTTT
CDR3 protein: CASSELGPSNTGELFF

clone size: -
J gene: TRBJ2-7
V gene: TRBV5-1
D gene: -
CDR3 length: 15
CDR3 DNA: TGCGCCAGCAGCGTAGGAACGACAGACGCGGGGGAGCAGTACTTC
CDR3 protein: CASSVGTTDAGEQYF

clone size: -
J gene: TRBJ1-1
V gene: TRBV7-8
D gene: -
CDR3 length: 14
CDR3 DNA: TGTGCCAGCAGCTTAGCGGAGGGGAACACTGAAGCTTTCTTT
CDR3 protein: CASSLAEGNTEAFF

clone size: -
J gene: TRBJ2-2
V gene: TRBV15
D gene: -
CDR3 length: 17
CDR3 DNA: TGTGCCACCAGCAGAGGGGTCCGGGTAATGACCACCGGGGAGCTGTTTTTT
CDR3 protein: CATSRGVRVMTTGELFF

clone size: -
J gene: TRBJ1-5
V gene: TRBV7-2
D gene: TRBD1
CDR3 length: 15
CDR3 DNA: TGTGCCAGCAGCTCTCGGACAGGGCAGGGTCAGCCCCAGCATTTT
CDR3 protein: CASSSRTGQGQPQHF

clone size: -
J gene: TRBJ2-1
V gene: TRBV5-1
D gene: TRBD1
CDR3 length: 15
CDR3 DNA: TGCGCCAGCAGCTCCGGTGGGACAGGGGGCTATGAGCAGTTCTTC
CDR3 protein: CASSSGGTGGYEQFF

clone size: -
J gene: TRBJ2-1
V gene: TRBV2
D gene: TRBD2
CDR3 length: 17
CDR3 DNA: TGTGCCAGGACTAGCGGGGGCTCCTCGAGCTCCTACAATGAGCAGTTCTTC
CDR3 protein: CARTSGGSSSSYNEQFF

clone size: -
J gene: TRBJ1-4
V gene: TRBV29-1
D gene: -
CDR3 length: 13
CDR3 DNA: TGCAGCGTTTCGTACCCAAGTAATGAAAAACTGTTTTTT
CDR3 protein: CSVSYPSNEKLFF

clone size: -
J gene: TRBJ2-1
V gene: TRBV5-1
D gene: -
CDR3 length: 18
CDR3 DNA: TGCGCCAGCAGCCCCGGACTCTTCACAAGCGGATCCTACAATGAGCAGTTCTTC
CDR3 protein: CASSPGLFTSGSYNEQFF

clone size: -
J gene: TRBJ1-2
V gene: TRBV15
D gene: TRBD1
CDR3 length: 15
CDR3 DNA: TGTGCCACCAGCAGATTACAGGGGGCCCACTATGGCTACACCTTC
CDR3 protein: CATSRLQGAHYGYTF

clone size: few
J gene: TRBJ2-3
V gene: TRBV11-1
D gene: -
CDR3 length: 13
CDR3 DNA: TGTGCCAGCAGCCCCGGAGGGATCGATACGCAGTATTTT
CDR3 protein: CASSPGGIDTQYF

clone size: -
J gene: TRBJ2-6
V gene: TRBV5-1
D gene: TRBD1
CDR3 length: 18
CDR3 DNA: TGCGCCAGCAGCTCCGGACAGGGGCTGGGCTCTGGGGCCAACGTCCTGACTTTC
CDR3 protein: CASSSGQGLGSGANVLTF

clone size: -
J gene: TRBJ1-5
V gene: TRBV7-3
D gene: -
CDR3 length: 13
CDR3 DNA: TGTGCCAGCAGCCAGGGACCTAATCAGCCCCAGCATTTT
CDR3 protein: CASSQGPNQPQHF

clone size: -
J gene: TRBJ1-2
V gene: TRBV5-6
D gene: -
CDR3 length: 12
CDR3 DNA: TGTGCCAGCAGCCCCTCGGGATATGGCTACACCTTC
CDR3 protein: CASSPSGYGYTF

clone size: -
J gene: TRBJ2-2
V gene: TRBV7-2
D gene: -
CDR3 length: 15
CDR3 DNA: TGTGCCAGCAGCTTACAGGGGGGAAACACCGGGGAGCTGTTTTTT
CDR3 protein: CASSLQGGNTGELFF

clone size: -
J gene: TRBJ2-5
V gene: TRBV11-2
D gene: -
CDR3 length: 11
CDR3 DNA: TGTGCCAGCAGAACCCAAGAGACCCAGTACTTC
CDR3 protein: CASRTQETQYF

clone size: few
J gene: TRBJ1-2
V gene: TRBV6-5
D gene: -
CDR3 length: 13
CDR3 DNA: TGTGCCAGCAGTTACGCCCCAGGGTATGGCTACACCTTC
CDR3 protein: CASSYAPGYGYTF

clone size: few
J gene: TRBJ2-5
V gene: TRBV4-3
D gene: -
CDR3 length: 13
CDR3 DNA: TGCGCCAGCAGCCAGGACAGTTGGGAGACCCAGTACTTC
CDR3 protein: CASSQDSWETQYF

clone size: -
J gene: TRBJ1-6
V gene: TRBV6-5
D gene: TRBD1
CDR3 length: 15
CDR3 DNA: TGTGCCAGCAGTTACACCGGACAGGGGAATTCACCCCTCCACTTT
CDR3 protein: CASSYTGQGNSPLHF

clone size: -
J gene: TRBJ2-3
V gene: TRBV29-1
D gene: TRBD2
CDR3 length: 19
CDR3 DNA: TGCAGCGTTGGAGGACTAGCGGGGGGCCTCACCCCCCACACAGATACGCAGTATTTT
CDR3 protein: CSVGGLAGGLTPHTDTQYF

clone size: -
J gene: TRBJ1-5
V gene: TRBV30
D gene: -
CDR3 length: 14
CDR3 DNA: TGTGCCTGGAGTGGCGGGGGGGCGAATCAGCCCCAGCATTTT
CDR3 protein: CAWSGGGANQPQHF

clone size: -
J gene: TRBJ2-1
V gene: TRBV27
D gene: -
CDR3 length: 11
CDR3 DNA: TGTGCCAGCAGTTCCTGGGAACGCGAGTTCTTC
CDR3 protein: CASSSWEREFF

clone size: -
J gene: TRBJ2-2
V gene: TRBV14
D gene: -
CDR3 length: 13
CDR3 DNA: TGTGCCAGCAGCGCACAAGGGACCGGGGAGCTGTTTTTT
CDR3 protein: CASSAQGTGELFF

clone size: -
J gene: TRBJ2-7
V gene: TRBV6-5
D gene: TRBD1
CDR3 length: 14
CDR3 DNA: TGTGCCAGCAGTAAGACAGGGGGCCTTTACGAGCAGTACTTC
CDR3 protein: CASSKTGGLYEQYF

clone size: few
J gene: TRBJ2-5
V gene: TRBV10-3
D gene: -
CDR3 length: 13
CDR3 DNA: TGTGCCATCAGTGGCGCAGGGATGGAGACCCAGTACTTC
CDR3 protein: CAISGAGMETQYF

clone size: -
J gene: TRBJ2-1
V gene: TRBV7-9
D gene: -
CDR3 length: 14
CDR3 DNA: TGTGCCAGCAGCTTAGCCCGGAGGGCGGATGAGCAGTTCTTC
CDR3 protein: CASSLARRADEQFF

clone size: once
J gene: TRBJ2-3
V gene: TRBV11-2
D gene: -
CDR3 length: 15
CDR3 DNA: TGTGCCAGCAGCTCCCTCCGCGGTAGCACAGATACGCAGTATTTT
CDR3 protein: CASSSLRGSTDTQYF

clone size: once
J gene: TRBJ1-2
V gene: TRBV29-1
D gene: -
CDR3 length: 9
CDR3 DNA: TGCAGCGTTGATGATGGCTACACCTTC
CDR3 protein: CSVDDGYTF

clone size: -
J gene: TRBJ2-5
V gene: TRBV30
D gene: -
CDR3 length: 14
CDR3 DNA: TGTGCCTGGGGCCCCAGCGGTCTGCCGGAGACCCAGTACTTC
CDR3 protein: CAWGPSGLPETQYF

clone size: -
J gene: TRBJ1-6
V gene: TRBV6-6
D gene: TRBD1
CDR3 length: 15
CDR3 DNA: TGTGCCAGCAAACCTCCCGGCACAGGGGACTCACCCCTCCACTTT
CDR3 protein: CASKPPGTGDSPLHF

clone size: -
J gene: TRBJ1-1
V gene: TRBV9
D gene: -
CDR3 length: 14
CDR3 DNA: TGTGCCAGCAGCCCTGGGCAGTTGAACACTGAAGCTTTCTTT
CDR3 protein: CASSPGQLNTEAFF

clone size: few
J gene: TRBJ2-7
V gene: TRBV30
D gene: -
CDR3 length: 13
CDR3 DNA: TGTGCCTGGACGCGGAACATCGATACGGAGCAGTACTTC
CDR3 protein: CAWTRNIDTEQYF

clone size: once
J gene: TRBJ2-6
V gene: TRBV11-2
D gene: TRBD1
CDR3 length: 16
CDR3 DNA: TGTGCCAGCATCGGACAGGGAGCCTCTGGGGCCAACGTCCTGACTTTC
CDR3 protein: CASIGQGASGANVLTF

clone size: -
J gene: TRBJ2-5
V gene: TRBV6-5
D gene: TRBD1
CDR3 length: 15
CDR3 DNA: TGTGCCAGCAGTTACCTCGGACAGGGACAAGAGACCCAGTACTTC
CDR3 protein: CASSYLGQGQETQYF

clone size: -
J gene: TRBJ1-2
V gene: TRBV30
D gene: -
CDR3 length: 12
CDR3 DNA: TGTGCTGACCACTGGGTTGGCTATGGCTACACCTTC
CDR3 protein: CADHWVGYGYTF

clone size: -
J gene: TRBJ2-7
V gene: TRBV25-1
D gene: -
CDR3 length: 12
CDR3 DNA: TGTGCCAGCAGTGAGGGGCCCTACGAGCAGTACTTC
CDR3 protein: CASSEGPYEQYF

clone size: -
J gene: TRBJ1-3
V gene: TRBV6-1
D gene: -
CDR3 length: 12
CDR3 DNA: TGTGCCAGCAGTGATGTTGGAAACACCATATATTTT
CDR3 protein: CASSDVGNTIYF

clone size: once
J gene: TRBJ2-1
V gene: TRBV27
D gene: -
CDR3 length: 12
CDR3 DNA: TGTGCCAGCAGTTCCCCCGCAGGAGGGGAGTTCTTC
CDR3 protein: CASSSPAGGEFF

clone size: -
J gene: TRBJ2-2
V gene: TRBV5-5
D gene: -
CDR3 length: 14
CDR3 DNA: TGTGCCAGCAGCCCAAGGGACTACACCGGGGAGCTGTTTTTT
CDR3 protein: CASSPRDYTGELFF

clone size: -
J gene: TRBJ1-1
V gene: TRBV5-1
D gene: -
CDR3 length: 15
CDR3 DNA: TGCGCCAGCAGCTTGGAACCCCTTATGAACACTGAAGCTTTCTTT
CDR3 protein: CASSLEPLMNTEAFF

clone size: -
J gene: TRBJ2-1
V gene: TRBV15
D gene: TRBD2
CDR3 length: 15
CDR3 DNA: TGTGCCACCAGCAGAGCCTCGGCGGGGGGGAGAGAGCAGTTCTTC
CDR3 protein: CATSRASAGGREQFF

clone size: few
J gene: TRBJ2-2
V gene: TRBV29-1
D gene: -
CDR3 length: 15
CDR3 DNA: TGCAGCGTTGGAAACCGTACCCAGGGGTCCGGGGAGCTGTTTTTT
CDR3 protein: CSVGNRTQGSGELFF

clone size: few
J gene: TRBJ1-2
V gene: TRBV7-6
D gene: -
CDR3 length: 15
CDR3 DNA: TGTGCCAGCAGCTTAGTTCCCCAGGGAAGCTATGGCTACACCTTC
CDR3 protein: CASSLVPQGSYGYTF